The 24 T cell receptor beta chains presented below share a single source sample, sequenced in a study of T cells after yellow fever vaccination. TCRdb redid the calling of the 5' RACE reads with MiXCR, one entry per CDR3 protein. Found here are under 550,000 distinct CDR3 sequences, about a fifth of them singletons; the top ten hold 15% to 20%. The sample consisted of PBMCs, taken 21 days after the first yellow fever vaccination. These receptor sequences come from a man aged 18 to 30 who received the YFV17D yellow fever vaccine.

This clonotype has at least ten counts. This chain joins TRBV7-2 and TRBJ2-1, with D perhaps TRBD1 (5 bases). Trimming shortened V by 1 base and J by 5 bases, and 12 bases separated the two germline ends. In germline, CDR1 is SGHTA, CDR2 FQGNSA. The CDR3 sequence is 15 residues long. The CDR3 reads CASSLVVTDNNEQFF. The CDR3 DNA sequence: TGTGCCAGCAGCTTAGTTGTGACAGACAACAATGAGCAGTTCTTC.

The chain uses TRBV6-2 or TRBV6-3 and TRBJ2-7, with a tentative D call TRBD2 (6 bases). This CDR3 comprises 15 residues. Per germline, CDR1 MNHEY and CDR2 SVGEGT. Between the trimmed V and J ends, which lost 0 bases and 4 bases, there was a span of 13 bases. CDR3 nucleotides: TGTGCCAGCAGTTACTCGACTGCGGGACCATACGAGCAGTACGTC. It yields the protein CASSYSTAGPYEQYV.

V and J are TRBV11-2 and TRBJ2-3; 8 bases line up with TRBD2. The CDR3 length is 14 residues. Trimming took 6 bases from V and 2 from J; bases not matched to a gene: 4. Germline V gene data show CDR1 as SGHAT and CDR2 as FQNNGV. The CDR3 spells CASRGGGTTDTQYF. Here the CDR3 DNA reads TGTGCCAGCAGGGGCGGGGGGACCACAGATACGCAGTATTTT.

This rearrangement joins TRBV10-3 to TRBJ2-1; 8 bases fit TRBD2. J gave up 9 bases and V 8 bases, and 9 bases lay outside the gene matches. Germline V gives CDR1 ENHRY, CDR2 SYGVKD. This CDR3 is built from 13 residues. The CDR3 DNA reads as TGTGCCATCGGTATAAGAGCGGGAGTTGAGCAGTTCTTC. Translating gives CAIGIRAGVEQFF.

The gene calls are TRBV6-5 and TRBJ2-2; weak D call: TRBD2 (6 bases). Trimming stripped 2 bases from V and 4 bases from J, with 17 bases between. The CDR3 spans 17 residues. Germline loops: CDR1 MNHEY, CDR2 SVGAGI. The CDR3 sequence: CASSYDPTLRGTGELFF. DNA of the CDR3: TGTGCCAGCAGTTACGATCCTACGCTGCGGGGCACCGGGGAGCTGTTTTTT.

CDR3 nucleotides: TGCGCCAGCAGCTTGGCCGGCCTAGCCACAGATACGCAGTATTTT. This gives the protein CASSLAGLATDTQYF. The chain combines TRBV5-1 with TRBJ2-3; D is possibly TRBD2 (5 bases). The CDR3 is 15 amino acids. V was clipped by 0 bases and J by 2 bases, with 10 bases between them. Germline CDR1 SGHRS, CDR2 YFSETQ.

In this sample, this clonotype turned up a few times. The J gene is TRBJ1-2, the V gene TRBV9; D not certain. The ends were cut back, 2 bases at V and 4 bases at J, with 9 bases in the middle. CDR1 SGDLS and CDR2 YYNGEE come from the germline V gene. The CDR3 is 13 amino acids. The CDR3 loop reads CASSVSGRYGYTF. In DNA form, the CDR3 reads TGTGCCAGCAGCGTGAGCGGTCGCTATGGCTACACCTTC.

CDR3 region: CASSWMEAKNIQYF. As DNA, the CDR3 is TGTGCCAGCAGCTGGATGGAAGCCAAAAACATTCAGTACTTC. The gene calls are TRBV5-6 and TRBJ2-4, with D hard to call. Germline CDR1 reads SGHDT; CDR2 reads YYEEEE. The CDR3 sequence is 14 residues long. Trimming removed 3 bases from V and 0 bases from J, with 7 bases in between.

This clonotype showed up just a few times. V is TRBV20-1 and J is TRBJ1-4; D gene uncertain. The CDR3 totals 13 residues. V lost 2 bases and J lost 9, with 13 bases in between. CDR1 is DFQATT and CDR2 is SNEGSKA in the germline V gene (reference sequence). For the CDR3, the DNA is TGCAGTGCTAGACGACGGGCCGACCAAAAACTGTTTTTT. Its translation: CSARRRADQKLFF.

The rearrangement joins TRBV3-1 to TRBJ2-5, with D unclear. From germline, CDR1 is LGHDT and CDR2 YNNKEL (reference sequence). Trimming removed 2 bases from V and 1 base from J, with 11 bases in between. CDR3 size: 15 residues. The CDR3 DNA reads as TGTGCCAGCAGCCAAATTGGCGGATCCCAAGAGACCCAGTACTTC. It yields the protein CASSQIGGSQETQYF.

V is TRBV4-3 and J is TRBJ2-7; the D is unclear. Trimming took 0 bases from V and 3 from J, leaving 9 bases between them. Per germline, CDR1 LGHNA and CDR2 YSLEER. The CDR3 sequence is 14 residues long. The CDR3 DNA follows: TGCGCCAGCAGCCAAGATACGGCTAGCTACGAGCAGTACTTC. Its translation: CASSQDTASYEQYF.

The chain is built from TRBV12-3 or TRBV12-4 and TRBJ2-7; no reliable D call. V was pared by 5 bases and J by 6 bases, with 26 bases between. The CDR3 runs to 17 residues. The CDR3 sequence is CASSPGSGRQDPLEQYF. CDR3 DNA sequence: TGTGCCAGCAGTCCTGGATCCGGTAGGCAGGACCCACTCGAGCAGTACTTC.

This chain joins TRBV4-1 and TRBJ2-3; possible D gene TRBD1, 5 bases. In germline, CDR1 is MGHRA, CDR2 YSYEKL. V lost 3 bases to trimming and J lost 6 bases, with 19 bases between them. This CDR3 contains 16 residues. CDR3 loop: CASSHPLGIKGDTQYF. DNA of the CDR3: TGCGCCAGCAGCCACCCCTTGGGGATAAAGGGGGATACGCAGTATTTT.

Only a few counts were recorded for this clonotype. The genes are TRBV7-9 and TRBJ2-1, with TRBD2 matching 10 bases. Germline V CDR1 and CDR2: SEHNR, FQNEAQ (reference sequence). This CDR3 is 16 amino acids long. The ends lost 5 bases at V and 7 bases at J; junction bases unmatched: 11. The CDR3 DNA is TGTGCCAGCAGCACAGTAGCGGGGGGTGGGTTGAATGAGCAGTTCTTC. This gives the protein CASSTVAGGGLNEQFF.

This clonotype was seen only a few times. The CDR3 bases are TGTGCCATCAGTTATGGGACTGTCACAGATACGCAGTATTTT. It is translated as CAISYGTVTDTQYF. This chain connects TRBV10-3 to TRBJ2-3; possibly TRBD2 for D (6 bases). The ends were cut back, 5 bases at V and 2 bases at J, with 11 bases in the middle. This CDR3 has 14 amino acids. Germline V lookup: CDR1 ENHRY, CDR2 SYGVKD.

The rearrangement uses TRBV7-9 and TRBJ2-5; D remains unclear. The CDR3 extends over 15 amino acids. Trimming pared 3 bases from V and 4 bases from J, leaving 15 bases between. Looked up from germline, CDR1 is SEHNR and CDR2 is FQNEAQ (reference sequence). Written as DNA, the CDR3 is TGTGCCAGCAGCTTGGACGGTGTATGGGGAGAGACCCAGTACTTC. As protein: CASSLDGVWGETQYF. Full variable domain (outside the CDR3, taken from reference TRBV7-9 and TRBJ2-5): DTGVSQNPRHKITKRGQNVTFRCDPISEHNRLYWYRQTLGQGPEFLTYFQNEAQLEKSRLLSDRFSAERPKGSFSTLEIQRTEQGDSAMYLCASSLDGVWGETQYFGPGTRLLVL.

This clonotype was seen only a few times. This chain uses TRBV28 with TRBJ1-1; weak D call: TRBD1 (5 bases). This CDR3 has 14 amino acids. Germline CDR1 reads MDHEN; CDR2 reads SYDVKM. V was pared by 2 bases and J by 11 bases, with 18 bases between. The CDR3 region has the DNA TGTGCCAGCAGTTTAGGTGCGGGGCAGTCCGAGGCTTTCTTT. This sequence encodes CASSLGAGQSEAFF. The full variable domain, its missing parts supplied by reference TRBV28 and TRBJ1-1, is DVKVTQSSRYLVKRTGEKVFLECVQDMDHENMFWYRQDPGLGLRLIYFSYDVKMKEKGDIPEGYSVSREKKERFSLILESASTNQTSMYLCASSLGAGQSEAFFGQGTRLTVV.

This clonotype was seen a few times. The chain employs TRBV6-1 and TRBJ2-2; D unresolved. Trimming cost V 5 bases and J 7 bases, with 14 bases left between them. CDR3 length equals 14 residues. Per the germline V gene, CDR1 is MNHNS and CDR2 is SASEGT. CDR3 coding DNA: TGTGCCAGCAGTAGTCTCCGCGGTCTCGGGGAGCTGTTTTTT. Translated: CASSSLRGLGELFF.

The gene calls are TRBV7-9 and TRBJ2-5; possible D gene TRBD1, 6 bases. The V end lost 1 base, the J end lost 2 bases, and 14 bases lay between the germline ends. The CDR3 totals 16 residues. CDR1 is SEHNR, CDR2 FQNEAQ, per germline (reference sequence). The CDR3 DNA sequence: TGTGCCAGCAGCTTAGGAGGGGCGACAGGTCAAGAGACCCAGTACTTC. Translating it yields CASSLGGATGQETQYF.

This clonotype has just a few counts. V gene TRBV18 combines with J gene TRBJ2-5; 8 bases are shared with TRBD1. With V trimmed by 5 bases and J by 1 base, 6 bases remained unmatched. The length of the CDR3 is 15 residues. Germline V gene lookup returns CDR1 KGHSH and CDR2 LQKENI. The chain's CDR3 is CASSSRTGTQETQYF. The DNA for the CDR3 is TGTGCCAGCTCATCACGGACAGGGACCCAAGAGACCCAGTACTTC.

Details on this clonotype: The junction and the germline gene differ at one end; a read error may be behind it. The chain carries TRBV6-2 or TRBV6-3 and TRBJ2-3; D is undetermined. Germline V gene sequence: CDR1 MNHEY, CDR2 SVGEGT. This CDR3 region has 14 residues. CDR3 loop: CTSSSQSLPDTQYF. CDR3 sequence (DNA): TGTACCAGCAGTTCTCAAAGTTTACCAGATACGCAGTATTTT.

In its sample, this clonotype was seen a few times. The chain carries TRBV7-4 and TRBJ1-6; 7 bases align to TRBD1. V shed 4 bases and J 0 bases; nucleotides not matched to a gene: 6. The CDR3 spans 17 residues. Germline CDR1 is SGHVT and CDR2 is SQSDAQ. The CDR3 loop is CASSYRQGSSYNSPLHF. CDR3 in DNA: TGTGCCAGCAGCTACCGACAGGGTAGCTCCTATAATTCACCCCTCCACTTT.

The chain recombines TRBV12-5 with TRBJ2-5, with D hard to call. Per germline, CDR1 LGHNT and CDR2 FRNRAP. The CDR3 runs 13 residues. V was cut by 7 bases and J by 5 bases, with 14 bases left in between. The CDR3 nucleotides read TGTGCTAGTGCTCCCGACGCTCCGGAGACCCAGTACTTC. This sequence encodes CASAPDAPETQYF.

This clonotype was recorded at least ten times. V is TRBV5-1 and J is TRBJ2-2, with D uncertain. Germline loops: CDR1 SGHRS, CDR2 YFSETQ. This CDR3 spans 14 amino acids. V lost 0 bases, J lost 1 base, and 4 bases lay in between. In DNA, the CDR3 is TGCGCCAGCAGCTTGGAGAGGAACACCGGGGAGCTGTTTTTT. This codes for CASSLERNTGELFF.